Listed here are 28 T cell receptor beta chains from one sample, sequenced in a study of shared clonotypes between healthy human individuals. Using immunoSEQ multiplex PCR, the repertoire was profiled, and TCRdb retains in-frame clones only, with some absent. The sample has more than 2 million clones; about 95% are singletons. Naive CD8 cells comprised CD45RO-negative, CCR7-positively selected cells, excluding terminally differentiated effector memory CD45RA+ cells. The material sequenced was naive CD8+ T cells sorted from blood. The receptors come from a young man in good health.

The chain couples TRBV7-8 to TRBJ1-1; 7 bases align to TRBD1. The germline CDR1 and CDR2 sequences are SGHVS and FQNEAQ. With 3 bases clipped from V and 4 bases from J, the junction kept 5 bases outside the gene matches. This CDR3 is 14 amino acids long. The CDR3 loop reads CASSLTGSGTEAFF. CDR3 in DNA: TGTGCCAGCAGCTTGACAGGGAGTGGCACTGAAGCTTTCTTT.

The CDR3 spells CASSFGRSNYGYTF. In DNA, the CDR3 is TGTGCCAGCAGCTTCGGCCGGTCTAACTATGGCTACACCTTC. The V and J genes are TRBV11-2 and TRBJ1-2, with D uncertain. Trimming took 3 bases from V and 0 from J, leaving 8 bases between them. CDR3 length: 14 amino acids. Germline-derived CDR1 and CDR2 are SGHAT and FQNNGV.

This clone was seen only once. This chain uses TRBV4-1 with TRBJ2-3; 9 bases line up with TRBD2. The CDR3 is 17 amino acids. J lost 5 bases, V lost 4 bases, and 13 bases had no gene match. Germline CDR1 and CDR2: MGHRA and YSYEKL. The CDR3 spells CASSRKGGGAWEDTQYF. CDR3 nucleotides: TGCGCCAGCAGCCGGAAGGGCGGGGGGGCCTGGGAAGATACGCAGTATTTT.

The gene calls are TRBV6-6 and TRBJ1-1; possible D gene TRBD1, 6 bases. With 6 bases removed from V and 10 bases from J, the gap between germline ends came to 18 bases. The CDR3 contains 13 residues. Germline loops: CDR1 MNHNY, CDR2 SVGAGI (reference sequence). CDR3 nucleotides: TGTGCCAGCAGCATAGGACAGCCCGGAGGAGCTTTCTTT. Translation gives CASSIGQPGGAFF.

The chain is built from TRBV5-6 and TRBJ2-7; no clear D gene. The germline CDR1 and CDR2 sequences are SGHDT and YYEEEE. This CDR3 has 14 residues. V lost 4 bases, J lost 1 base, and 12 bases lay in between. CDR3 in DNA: TGTGCCAGCAGCCCGGGTCTTCGATCCTACGAGCAGTACTTC. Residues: CASSPGLRSYEQYF.

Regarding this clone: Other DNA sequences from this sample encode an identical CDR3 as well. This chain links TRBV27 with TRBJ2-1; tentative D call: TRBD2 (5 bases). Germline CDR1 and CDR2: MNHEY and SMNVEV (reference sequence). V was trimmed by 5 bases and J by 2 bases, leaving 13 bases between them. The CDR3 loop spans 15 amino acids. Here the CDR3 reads CASSLSLAAYNEQFF. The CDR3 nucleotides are TGTGCCAGCAGTCTTTCGCTAGCAGCCTACAATGAGCAGTTCTTC.

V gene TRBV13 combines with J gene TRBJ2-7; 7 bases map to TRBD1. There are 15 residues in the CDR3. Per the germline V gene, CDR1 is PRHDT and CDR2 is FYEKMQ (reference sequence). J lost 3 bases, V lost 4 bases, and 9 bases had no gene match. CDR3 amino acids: CASSSSGTAGYEQYF. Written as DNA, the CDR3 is TGTGCCAGCAGCTCATCCGGGACAGCTGGCTACGAGCAGTACTTC.

The DNA of the CDR3 is TGTGCCAGCAGCGTAGGGACTGAGGCGCTTTATGGCTACACCTTC. Its translation: CASSVGTEALYGYTF. The rearrangement joins TRBV9 to TRBJ1-2; no reliable D call. The CDR3 consists of 15 residues. CDR1 is SGDLS, CDR2 YYNGEE, per germline. Trimming cost V 0 bases and J 5 bases, with 14 bases left between them.

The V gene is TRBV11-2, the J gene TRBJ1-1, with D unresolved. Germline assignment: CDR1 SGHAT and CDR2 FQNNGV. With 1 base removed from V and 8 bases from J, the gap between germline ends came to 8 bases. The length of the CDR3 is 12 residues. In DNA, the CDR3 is TGTGCCAGCAGCTTAGTTAGTCTGGAAGCTTTCTTT. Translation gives CASSLVSLEAFF.

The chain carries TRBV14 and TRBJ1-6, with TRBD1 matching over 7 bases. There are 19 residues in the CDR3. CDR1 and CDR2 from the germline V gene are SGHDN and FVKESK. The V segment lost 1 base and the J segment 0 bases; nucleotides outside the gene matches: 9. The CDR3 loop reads CASSQGPWDSLSYNSPLHF. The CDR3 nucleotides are TGTGCCAGCAGCCAAGGCCCATGGGACAGCCTCTCCTATAATTCACCCCTCCACTTT.

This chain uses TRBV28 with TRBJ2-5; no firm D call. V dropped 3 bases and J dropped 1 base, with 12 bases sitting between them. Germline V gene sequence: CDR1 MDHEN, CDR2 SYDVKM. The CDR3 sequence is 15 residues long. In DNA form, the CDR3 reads TGTGCCAGCAGTTTGTTATTCGAGAGCCAAGAGACCCAGTACTTC. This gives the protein CASSLLFESQETQYF. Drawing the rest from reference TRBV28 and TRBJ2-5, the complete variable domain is DVKVTQSSRYLVKRTGEKVFLECVQDMDHENMFWYRQDPGLGLRLIYFSYDVKMKEKGDIPEGYSVSREKKERFSLILESASTNQTSMYLCASSLLFESQETQYFGPGTRLLVL.

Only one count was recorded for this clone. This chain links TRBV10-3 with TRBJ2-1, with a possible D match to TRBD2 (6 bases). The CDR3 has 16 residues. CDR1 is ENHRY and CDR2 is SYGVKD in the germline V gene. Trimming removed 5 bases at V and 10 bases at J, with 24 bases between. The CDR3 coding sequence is TGTGCCATCAGTCTCGGGCTAGCGCTATGGGGAGGCGAGCAGTTCTTC. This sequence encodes CAISLGLALWGGEQFF.

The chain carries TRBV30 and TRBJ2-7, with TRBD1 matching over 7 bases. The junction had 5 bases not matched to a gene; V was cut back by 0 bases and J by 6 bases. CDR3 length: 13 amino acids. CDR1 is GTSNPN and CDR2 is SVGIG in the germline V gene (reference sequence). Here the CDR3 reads CAWSVLRGREQYF. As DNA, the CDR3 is TGTGCCTGGAGTGTGTTAAGGGGGCGCGAGCAGTACTTC. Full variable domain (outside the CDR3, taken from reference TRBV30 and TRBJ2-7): SQTIHQWPATLVQPVGSPLSLECTVEGTSNPNLYWYRQAAGRGLQLLFYSVGIGQISSEVPQNLSASRPQDRQFILSSKKLLLSDSGFYLCAWSVLRGREQYFGPGTRLTVT.

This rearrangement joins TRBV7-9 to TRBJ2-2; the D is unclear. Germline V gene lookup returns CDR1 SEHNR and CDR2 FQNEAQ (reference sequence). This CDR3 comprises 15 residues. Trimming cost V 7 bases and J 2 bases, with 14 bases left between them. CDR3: CASTYWSSNTGELFF. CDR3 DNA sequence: TGTGCCAGCACCTATTGGAGCTCCAACACCGGGGAGCTGTTTTTT. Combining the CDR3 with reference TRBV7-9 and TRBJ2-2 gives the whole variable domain DTGVSQNPRHKITKRGQNVTFRCDPISEHNRLYWYRQTLGQGPEFLTYFQNEAQLEKSRLLSDRFSAERPKGSFSTLEIQRTEQGDSAMYLCASTYWSSNTGELFFGEGSRLTVL.

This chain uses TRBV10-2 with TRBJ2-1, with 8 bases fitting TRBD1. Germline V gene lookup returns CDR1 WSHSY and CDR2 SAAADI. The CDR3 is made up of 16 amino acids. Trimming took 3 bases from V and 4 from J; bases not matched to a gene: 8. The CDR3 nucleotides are TGCGCCAGCAGTGACCAGGGGGCATCCTGGTACAATGAGCAGTTCTTC. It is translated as CASSDQGASWYNEQFF.

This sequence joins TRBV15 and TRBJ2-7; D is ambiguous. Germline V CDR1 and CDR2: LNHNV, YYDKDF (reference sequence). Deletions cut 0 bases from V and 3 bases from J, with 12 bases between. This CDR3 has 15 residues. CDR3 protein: CATSRDEYSSYEQYF. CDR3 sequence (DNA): TGTGCCACCAGCAGAGATGAGTACAGTAGCTACGAGCAGTACTTC. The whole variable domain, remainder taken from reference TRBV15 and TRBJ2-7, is DAMVIQNPRYQVTQFGKPVTLSCSQTLNHNVMYWYQQKSSQAPKLLFHYYDKDFNNEADTPDNFQSRRPNTSFCFLDIRSPGLGDTAMYLCATSRDEYSSYEQYFGPGTRLTVT.

DNA for the CDR3: TGTGCCAGCAGCTTGGAGCCTAGCCTCGAGCAGTACTTC. Amino acids: CASSLEPSLEQYF. V and J are TRBV5-6 and TRBJ2-7; D may be TRBD2 (5 bases). Germline CDR1 and CDR2: SGHDT and YYEEEE. Trimming removed 0 bases at V and 6 bases at J, with 10 bases between. This CDR3 is built from 13 residues.

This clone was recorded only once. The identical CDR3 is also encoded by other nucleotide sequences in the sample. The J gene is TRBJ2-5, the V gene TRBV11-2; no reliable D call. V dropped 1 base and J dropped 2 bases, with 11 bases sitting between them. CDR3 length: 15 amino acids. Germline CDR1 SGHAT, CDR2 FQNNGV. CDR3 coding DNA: TGTGCCAGCAGCTTAGCCCCGGCTACACAAGAGACCCAGTACTTC. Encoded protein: CASSLAPATQETQYF.

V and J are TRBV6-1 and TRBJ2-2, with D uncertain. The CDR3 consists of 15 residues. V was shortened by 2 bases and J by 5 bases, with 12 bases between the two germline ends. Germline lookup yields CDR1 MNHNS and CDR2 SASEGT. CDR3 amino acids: CASSELRSGTGELFF. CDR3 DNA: TGTGCCAGCAGTGAACTACGTTCTGGGACCGGGGAGCTGTTTTTT.

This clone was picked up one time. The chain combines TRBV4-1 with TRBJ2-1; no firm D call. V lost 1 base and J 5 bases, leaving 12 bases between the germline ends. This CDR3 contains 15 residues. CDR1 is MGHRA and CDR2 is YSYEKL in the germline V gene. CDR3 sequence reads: CASSQVFPRDNEQFF. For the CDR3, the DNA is TGCGCCAGCAGCCAAGTTTTCCCTAGGGACAATGAGCAGTTCTTC.

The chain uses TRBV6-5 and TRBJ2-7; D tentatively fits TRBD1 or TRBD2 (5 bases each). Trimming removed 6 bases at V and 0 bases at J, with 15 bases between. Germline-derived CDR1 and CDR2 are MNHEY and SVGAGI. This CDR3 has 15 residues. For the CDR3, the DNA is TGTGCCAGCAGCGAACAGGTCGGGGTCTCCTACGAGCAGTACTTC. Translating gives CASSEQVGVSYEQYF.

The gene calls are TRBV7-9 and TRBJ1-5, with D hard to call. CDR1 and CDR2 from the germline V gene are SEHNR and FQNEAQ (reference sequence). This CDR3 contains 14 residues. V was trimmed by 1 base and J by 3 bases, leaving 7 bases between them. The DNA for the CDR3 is TGTGCCAGCAGCTTAGAGTGGGTCAATCAGCCCCAGCATTTT. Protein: CASSLEWVNQPQHF.

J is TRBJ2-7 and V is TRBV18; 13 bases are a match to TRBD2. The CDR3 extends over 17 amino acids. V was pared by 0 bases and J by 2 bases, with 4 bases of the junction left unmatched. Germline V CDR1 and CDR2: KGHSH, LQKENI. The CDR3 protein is CASSPPVTSGRAYEQYF. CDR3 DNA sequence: TGTGCCAGCTCACCACCGGTTACTAGCGGGAGGGCCTACGAGCAGTACTTC.

The chain's CDR3 is CASRQGQGLPDTQYF. CDR3 DNA: TGTGCCAGCAGGCAGGGACAGGGGCTCCCCGATACGCAGTATTTT. This chain connects TRBV27 to TRBJ2-3; the match to TRBD1 covers 10 bases. CDR1 is MNHEY and CDR2 is SMNVEV in the germline V gene (reference sequence). V lost 6 bases to trimming and J lost 6 bases; unmatched junction nucleotides: 9. This CDR3 spans 15 amino acids.

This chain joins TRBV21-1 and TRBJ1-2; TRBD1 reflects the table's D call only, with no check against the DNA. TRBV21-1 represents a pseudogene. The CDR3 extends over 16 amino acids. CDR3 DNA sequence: TGTGCCAGCAGCAAAGTAAGGCAGGGGGTAGGTTATGGCTACACCTTC. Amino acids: CASSKVRQGVGYGYTF.

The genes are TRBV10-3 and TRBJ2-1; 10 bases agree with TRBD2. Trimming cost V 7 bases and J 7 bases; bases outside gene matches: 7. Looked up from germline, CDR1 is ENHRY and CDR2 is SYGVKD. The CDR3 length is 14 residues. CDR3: CAITSAGGANEQFF. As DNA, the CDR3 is TGTGCCATCACCTCAGCGGGAGGGGCGAATGAGCAGTTCTTC.

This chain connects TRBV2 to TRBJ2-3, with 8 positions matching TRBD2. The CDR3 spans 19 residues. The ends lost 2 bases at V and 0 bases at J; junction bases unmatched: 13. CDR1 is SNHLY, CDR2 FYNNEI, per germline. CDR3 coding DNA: TGTGCCAGCAGTGAAATAAGGGGGAAGGTAGCGGGGAGCACAGATACGCAGTATTTT. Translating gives CASSEIRGKVAGSTDTQYF.

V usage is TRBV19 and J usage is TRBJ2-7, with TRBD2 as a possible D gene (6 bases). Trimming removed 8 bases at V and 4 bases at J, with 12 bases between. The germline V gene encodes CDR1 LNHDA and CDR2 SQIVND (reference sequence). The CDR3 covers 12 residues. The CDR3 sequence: CASGPEGYEQYF. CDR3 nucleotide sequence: TGTGCCAGTGGGCCGGAGGGATACGAGCAGTACTTC.